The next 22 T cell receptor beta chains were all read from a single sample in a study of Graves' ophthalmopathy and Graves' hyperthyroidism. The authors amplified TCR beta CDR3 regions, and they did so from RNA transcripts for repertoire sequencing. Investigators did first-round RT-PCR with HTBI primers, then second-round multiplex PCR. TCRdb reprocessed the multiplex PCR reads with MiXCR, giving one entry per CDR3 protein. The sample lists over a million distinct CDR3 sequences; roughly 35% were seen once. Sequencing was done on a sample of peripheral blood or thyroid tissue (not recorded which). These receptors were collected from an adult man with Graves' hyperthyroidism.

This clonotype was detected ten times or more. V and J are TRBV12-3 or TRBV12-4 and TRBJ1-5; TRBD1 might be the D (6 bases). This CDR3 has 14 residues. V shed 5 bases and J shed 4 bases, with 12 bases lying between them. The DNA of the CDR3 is TGTGCCAGCAGTCCCGACAGGAGGAATCAGCCCCAGCATTTT. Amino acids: CASSPDRRNQPQHF.

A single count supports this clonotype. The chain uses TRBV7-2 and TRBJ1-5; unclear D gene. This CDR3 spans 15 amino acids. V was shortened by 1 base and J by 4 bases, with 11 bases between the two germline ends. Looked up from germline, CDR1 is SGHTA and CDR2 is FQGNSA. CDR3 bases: TGTGCCAGCAGCTTAGATAGGGCTAAGAATCAGCCCCAGCATTTT. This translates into CASSLDRAKNQPQHF.

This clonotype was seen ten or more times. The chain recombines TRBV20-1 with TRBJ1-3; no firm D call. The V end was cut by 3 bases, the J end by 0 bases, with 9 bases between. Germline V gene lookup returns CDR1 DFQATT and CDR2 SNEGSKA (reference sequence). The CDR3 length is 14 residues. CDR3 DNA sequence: TGCAGTGCTAGGCCTCGGGACTCTGGAAACACCATATATTTT. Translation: CSARPRDSGNTIYF.

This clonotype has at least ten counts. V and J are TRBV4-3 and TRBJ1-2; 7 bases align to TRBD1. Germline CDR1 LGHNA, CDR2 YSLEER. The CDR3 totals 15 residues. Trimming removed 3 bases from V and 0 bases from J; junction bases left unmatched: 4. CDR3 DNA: TGCGCCAGCAGCCAGCGGACAGGAGCTAACTATGGCTACACCTTC. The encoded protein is CASSQRTGANYGYTF.

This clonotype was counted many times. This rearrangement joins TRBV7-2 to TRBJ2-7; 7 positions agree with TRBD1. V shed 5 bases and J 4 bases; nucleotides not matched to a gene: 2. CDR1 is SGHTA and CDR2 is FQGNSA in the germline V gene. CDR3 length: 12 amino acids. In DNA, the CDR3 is TGTGCCAGCAGCCGACAGGGATACGAGCAGTACTTC. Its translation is CASSRQGYEQYF.

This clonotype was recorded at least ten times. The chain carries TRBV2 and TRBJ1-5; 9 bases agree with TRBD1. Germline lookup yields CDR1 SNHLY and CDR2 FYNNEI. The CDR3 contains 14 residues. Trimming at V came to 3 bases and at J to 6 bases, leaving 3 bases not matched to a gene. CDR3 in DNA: TGTGCCAGCAGTGACGAACAGGGGGCTCAGCCCCAGCATTTT. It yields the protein CASSDEQGAQPQHF. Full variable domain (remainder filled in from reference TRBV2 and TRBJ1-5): EPEVTQTPSHQVTQMGQEVILRCVPISNHLYFYWYRQILGQKVEFLVSFYNNEISEKSEIFDDQFSVERPDGSNFTLKIRSTKLEDSAMYFCASSDEQGAQPQHFGDGTRLSIL.

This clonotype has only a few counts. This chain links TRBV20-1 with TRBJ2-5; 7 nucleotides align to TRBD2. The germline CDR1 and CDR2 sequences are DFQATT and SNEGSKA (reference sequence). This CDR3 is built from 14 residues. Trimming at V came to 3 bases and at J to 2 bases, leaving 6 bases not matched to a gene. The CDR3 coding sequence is TGCAGTGCTAGTCCGCTAGCGGAACAAGAGACCCAGTACTTC. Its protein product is CSASPLAEQETQYF.

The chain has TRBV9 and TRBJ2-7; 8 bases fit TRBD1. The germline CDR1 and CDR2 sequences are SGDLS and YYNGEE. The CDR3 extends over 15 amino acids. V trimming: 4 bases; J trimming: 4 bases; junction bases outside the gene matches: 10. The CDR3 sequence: CASSNRATGAYEQYF. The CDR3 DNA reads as TGTGCCAGCAGCAACAGAGCGACAGGGGCGTACGAGCAGTACTTC. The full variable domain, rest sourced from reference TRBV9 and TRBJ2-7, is DSGVTQTPKHLITATGQRVTLRCSPRSGDLSVYWYQQSLDQGLQFLIQYYNGEERAKGNILERFSAQQFPDLHSELNLSSLELGDSALYFCASSNRATGAYEQYFGPGTRLTVT.

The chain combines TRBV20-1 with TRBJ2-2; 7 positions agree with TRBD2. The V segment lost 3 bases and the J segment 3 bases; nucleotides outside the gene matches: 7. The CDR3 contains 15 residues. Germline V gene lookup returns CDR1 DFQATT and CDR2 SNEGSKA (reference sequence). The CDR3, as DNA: TGCAGTGCTAGTAAGCGGGAAGGACACACCGGGGAGCTGTTTTTT. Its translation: CSASKREGHTGELFF.

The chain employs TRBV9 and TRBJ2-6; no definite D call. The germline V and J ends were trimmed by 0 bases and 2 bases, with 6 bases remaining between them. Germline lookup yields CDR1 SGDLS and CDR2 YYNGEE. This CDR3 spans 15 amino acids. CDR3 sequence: CASSVGLAGANVLTF. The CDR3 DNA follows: TGTGCCAGCAGCGTAGGCTTGGCTGGGGCCAACGTCCTGACTTTC.

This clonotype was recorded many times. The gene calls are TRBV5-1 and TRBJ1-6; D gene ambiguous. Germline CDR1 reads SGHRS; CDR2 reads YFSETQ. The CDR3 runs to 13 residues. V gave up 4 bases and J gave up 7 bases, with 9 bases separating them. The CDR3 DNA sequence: TGCGCCAGCAGCCAAAGAACGAATTCACCCCTCCACTTT. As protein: CASSQRTNSPLHF.

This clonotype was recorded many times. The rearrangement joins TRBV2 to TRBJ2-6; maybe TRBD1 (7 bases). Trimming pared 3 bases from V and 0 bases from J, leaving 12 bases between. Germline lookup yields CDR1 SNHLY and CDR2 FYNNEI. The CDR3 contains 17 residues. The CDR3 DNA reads TGTGCCAGCAGTGATCGACAGGGACTCTCTGGGGCCAACGTCCTGACTTTC. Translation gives CASSDRQGLSGANVLTF.

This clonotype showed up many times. This chain's CDR3 is CSAQDRDNQPQHF. The CDR3, as DNA: TGCAGTGCTCAGGACAGGGACAATCAGCCCCAGCATTTT. The chain joins TRBV20-1 to TRBJ1-5; 8 bases match TRBD1. The V segment lost 5 bases and the J segment 3 bases; nucleotides outside the gene matches: 3. CDR3 length: 13 amino acids. Germline CDR1 DFQATT, CDR2 SNEGSKA (reference sequence).

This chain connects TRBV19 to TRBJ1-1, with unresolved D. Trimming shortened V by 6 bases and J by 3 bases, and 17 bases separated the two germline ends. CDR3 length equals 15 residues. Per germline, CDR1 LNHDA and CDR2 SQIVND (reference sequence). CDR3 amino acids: CASSWGYYSDTEAFF. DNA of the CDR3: TGTGCCAGTAGCTGGGGATATTATTCGGACACTGAAGCTTTCTTT. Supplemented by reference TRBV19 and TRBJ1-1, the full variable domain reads DGGITQSPKYLFRKEGQNVTLSCEQNLNHDAMYWYRQDPGQGLRLIYYSQIVNDFQKGDIAEGYSVSREKKESFPLTVTSAQKNPTAFYLCASSWGYYSDTEAFFGQGTRLTVV.

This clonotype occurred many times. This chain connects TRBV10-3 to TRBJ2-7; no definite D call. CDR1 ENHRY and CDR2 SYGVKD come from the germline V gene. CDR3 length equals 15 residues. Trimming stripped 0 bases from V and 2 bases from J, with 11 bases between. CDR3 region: CAISESSGMTYEQYF. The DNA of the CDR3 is TGTGCCATCAGTGAGTCATCGGGCATGACCTACGAGCAGTACTTC.

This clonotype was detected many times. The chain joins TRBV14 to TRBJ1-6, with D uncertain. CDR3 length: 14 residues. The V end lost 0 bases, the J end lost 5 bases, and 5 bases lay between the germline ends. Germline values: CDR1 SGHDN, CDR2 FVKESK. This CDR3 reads CASSQDGHNSPLHF. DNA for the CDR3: TGTGCCAGCAGCCAAGATGGTCATAATTCACCCCTCCACTTT.

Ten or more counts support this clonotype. CDR3 amino acids: CASREGPGELFF. CDR3 in DNA: TGCGCCAGCAGGGAAGGACCCGGGGAGCTGTTTTTT. The gene calls are TRBV10-2 and TRBJ2-2; D uncertain. This CDR3 spans 12 amino acids. Germline V gene sequence: CDR1 WSHSY, CDR2 SAAADI. Trimming pared 6 bases from V and 6 bases from J, leaving 8 bases between.

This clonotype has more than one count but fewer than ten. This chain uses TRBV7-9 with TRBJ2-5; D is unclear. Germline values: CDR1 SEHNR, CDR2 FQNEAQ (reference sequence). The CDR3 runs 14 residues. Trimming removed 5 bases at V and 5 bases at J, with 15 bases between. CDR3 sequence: CASSQERRWETQYF. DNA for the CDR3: TGTGCCAGCAGCCAAGAAAGAAGGTGGGAGACCCAGTACTTC. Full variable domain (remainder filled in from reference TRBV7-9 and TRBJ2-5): DTGVSQNPRHKITKRGQNVTFRCDPISEHNRLYWYRQTLGQGPEFLTYFQNEAQLEKSRLLSDRFSAERPKGSFSTLEIQRTEQGDSAMYLCASSQERRWETQYFGPGTRLLVL.

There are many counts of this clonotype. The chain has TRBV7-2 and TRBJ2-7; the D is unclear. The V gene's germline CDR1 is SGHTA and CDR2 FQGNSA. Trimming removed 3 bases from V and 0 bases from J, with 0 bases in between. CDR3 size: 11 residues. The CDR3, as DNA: TGTGCCAGCAGCTTCTCCTACGAGCAGTACTTC. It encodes CASSFSYEQYF. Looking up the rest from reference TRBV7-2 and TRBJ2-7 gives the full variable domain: GAGVSQSPSNKVTEKGKDVELRCDPISGHTALYWYRQSLGQGLEFLIYFQGNSAPDKSGLPSDRFSAERTGGSVSTLTIQRTQQEDSAVYLCASSFSYEQYFGPGTRLTVT.

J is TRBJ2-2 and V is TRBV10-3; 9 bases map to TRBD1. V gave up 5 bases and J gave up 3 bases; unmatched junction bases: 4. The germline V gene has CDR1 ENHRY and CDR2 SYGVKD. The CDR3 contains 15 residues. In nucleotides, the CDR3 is TGTGCCATCAGTAACAGGGGGCTTGACACCGGGGAGCTGTTTTTT. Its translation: CAISNRGLDTGELFF.

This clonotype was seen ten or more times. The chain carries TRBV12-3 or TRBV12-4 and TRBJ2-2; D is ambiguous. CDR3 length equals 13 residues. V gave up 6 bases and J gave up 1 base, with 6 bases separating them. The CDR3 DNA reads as TGTGCCAGCAGCATTCAGAACACCGGGGAGCTGTTTTTT. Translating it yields CASSIQNTGELFF.

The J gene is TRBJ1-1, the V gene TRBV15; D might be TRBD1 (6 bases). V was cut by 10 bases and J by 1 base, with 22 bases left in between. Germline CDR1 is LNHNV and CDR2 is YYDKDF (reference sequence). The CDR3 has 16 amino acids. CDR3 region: CASSFGGANPNTEAFF. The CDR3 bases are TGTGCCAGCAGTTTCGGGGGCGCCAACCCGAACACTGAAGCTTTCTTT. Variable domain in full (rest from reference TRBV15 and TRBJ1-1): DAMVIQNPRYQVTQFGKPVTLSCSQTLNHNVMYWYQQKSSQAPKLLFHYYDKDFNNEADTPDNFQSRRPNTSFCFLDIRSPGLGDTAMYLCASSFGGANPNTEAFFGQGTRLTVV.